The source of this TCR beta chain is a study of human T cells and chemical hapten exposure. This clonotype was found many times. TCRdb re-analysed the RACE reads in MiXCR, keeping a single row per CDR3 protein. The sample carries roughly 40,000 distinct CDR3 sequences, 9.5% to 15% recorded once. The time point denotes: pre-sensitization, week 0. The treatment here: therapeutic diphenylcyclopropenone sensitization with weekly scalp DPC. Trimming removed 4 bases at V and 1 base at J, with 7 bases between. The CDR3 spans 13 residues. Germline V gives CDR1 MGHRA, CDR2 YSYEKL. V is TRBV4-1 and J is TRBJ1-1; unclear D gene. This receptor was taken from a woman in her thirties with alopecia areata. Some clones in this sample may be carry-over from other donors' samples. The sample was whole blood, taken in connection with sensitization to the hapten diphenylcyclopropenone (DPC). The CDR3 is CASSPRQNTEAFF. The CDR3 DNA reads TGCGCCAGCAGCCCAAGACAGAACACTGAAGCTTTCTTT.